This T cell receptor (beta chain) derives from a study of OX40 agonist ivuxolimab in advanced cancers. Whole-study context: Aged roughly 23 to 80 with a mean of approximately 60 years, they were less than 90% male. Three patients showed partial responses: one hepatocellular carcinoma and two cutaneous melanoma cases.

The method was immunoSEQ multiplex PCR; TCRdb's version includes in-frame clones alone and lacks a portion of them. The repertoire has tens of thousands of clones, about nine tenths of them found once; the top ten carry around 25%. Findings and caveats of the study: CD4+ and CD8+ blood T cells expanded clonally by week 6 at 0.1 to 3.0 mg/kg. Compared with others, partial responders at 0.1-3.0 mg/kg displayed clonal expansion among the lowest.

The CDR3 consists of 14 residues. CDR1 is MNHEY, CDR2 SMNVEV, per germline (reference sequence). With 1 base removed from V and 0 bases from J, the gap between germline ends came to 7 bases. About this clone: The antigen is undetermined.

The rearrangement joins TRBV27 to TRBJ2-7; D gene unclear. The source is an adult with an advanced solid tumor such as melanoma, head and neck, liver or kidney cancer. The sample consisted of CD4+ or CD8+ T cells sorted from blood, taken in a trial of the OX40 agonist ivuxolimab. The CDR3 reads CASSLFGPSYEQYF. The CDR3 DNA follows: TGTGCCAGCAGTTTATTCGGGCCCTCCTACGAGCAGTACTTC.